These 28 T cell receptor beta chains were all obtained from the same sample, sequenced in a study of blood T cells in healthy people across ages. With a J-beta primer mix and a sample-barcoded 5' primer, a second PCR ran 7 to 11 cycles. TCRdb redid the calling of the 5' RACE reads with MiXCR, one entry per CDR3 protein. The sample has 910,000 or so distinct CDR3 sequences; 45% to 60% are singletons. The sequenced sample was blood. These receptors originate from a woman between 55 and 75 years old in good health.

Only a few counts were recorded for this clonotype. The V and J genes are TRBV4-1 and TRBJ2-3, with 14 bases that match TRBD2. Germline V gene lookup returns CDR1 MGHRA and CDR2 YSYEKL. With V trimmed by 0 bases and J by 6 bases, 5 bases remained unmatched. The CDR3 sequence is 17 residues long. The CDR3, as DNA: TGCGCCAGCAGCCAAGAACTGTGGACTAGCGGGAGGGATACGCAGTATTTT. This gives the protein CASSQELWTSGRDTQYF.

The CDR3 DNA is TGTGCCATCAGTTCAACGGGGAGACGGGAGACCCAGTACTTC. Protein: CAISSTGRRETQYF. The chain has TRBV10-3 and TRBJ2-5, with a weak D call TRBD2 (5 bases). Germline CDR1 and CDR2: ENHRY and SYGVKD. V was cut by 5 bases and J by 5 bases, with 15 bases left in between. This CDR3 is 14 amino acids long.

In this sample, this clonotype turned up a few times. The V call is TRBV7-9, the J call TRBJ2-4; 10 nucleotides align to TRBD1. The germline gives CDR1 SEHNR, CDR2 FQNEAQ (reference sequence). The CDR3 runs to 20 residues. Germline trimming cut 4 bases from V and 1 base from J; bases unmatched to any gene: 16. Written as DNA, the CDR3 is TGTGCCAGCAGCTATTATCCCGGGACAGGGGTATCACAGGCCAAAAACATTCAGTACTTC. Encoded protein: CASSYYPGTGVSQAKNIQYF.

In nucleotides, the CDR3 is TGCAGCGCTGCGGGACTAGCGAACTACGAGCAGTACTTC. It yields the protein CSAAGLANYEQYF. The chain uses TRBV29-1 and TRBJ2-4; TRBD2 matches at 10 bases. The DNA matches TRBJ2-7 better at its end, which makes the J call doubtful. This CDR3 is 13 amino acids long. The germline CDR1 and CDR2 sequences are SQVTM and ANQGSEA.

The genes are TRBV28 and TRBJ2-4; no clear D gene. Germline V gives CDR1 MDHEN, CDR2 SYDVKM. The CDR3 runs to 9 residues. The germline V and J ends were trimmed by 7 bases and 7 bases, with 2 bases remaining between them. The CDR3 loop reads CASTNIQYF. In DNA form, the CDR3 reads TGTGCCAGCACGAACATTCAGTACTTC.

The V call is TRBV4-3, the J call TRBJ1-4; tentative D call: TRBD1 (6 bases). Germline V lookup: CDR1 LGHNA, CDR2 YSLEER. V lost 4 bases, J lost 7 bases, and 25 bases lay in between. The CDR3 covers 18 residues. The CDR3 sequence: CASSPTVSDGGGTEKLFF. The CDR3 DNA reads TGCGCCAGCAGCCCGACTGTGAGTGACGGAGGGGGAACTGAAAAACTGTTTTTT.

The V and J genes are TRBV27 and TRBJ2-6, with unresolved D. The CDR3 loop spans 16 amino acids. The germline V and J ends were trimmed by 6 bases and 0 bases, with 12 bases remaining between them. Looked up from germline, CDR1 is MNHEY and CDR2 is SMNVEV (reference sequence). Here the CDR3 DNA reads TGTGCCAGCAGCGTAATGGGGATCTCTGGGGCCAACGTCCTGACTTTC. It codes for CASSVMGISGANVLTF.

This chain uses TRBV5-1 with TRBJ2-1, with D perhaps assigned TRBD1 or TRBD2 (5 bases each). The CDR3 is 18 amino acids. Germline values: CDR1 SGHRS, CDR2 YFSETQ. The V gene lost 4 bases and the J gene lost 6 bases, with 26 bases spanning the gap. The CDR3 here is CASSARSPGTWWPNEQFF. The CDR3 nucleotides are TGCGCCAGCAGCGCCAGGTCACCCGGGACCTGGTGGCCCAATGAGCAGTTCTTC.

This chain connects TRBV15 to TRBJ1-6, with D unresolved. The ends were cut back, 1 base at V and 8 bases at J, with 9 bases in the middle. The CDR3 extends over 14 amino acids. Germline CDR1 LNHNV, CDR2 YYDKDF (reference sequence). For the CDR3, the DNA is TGTGCCACCAGCAGAGGCCCACCGCATTCACCCCTCCACTTT. Amino acid sequence: CATSRGPPHSPLHF.

The chain recombines TRBV12-5 with TRBJ2-5; TRBD2 agrees at 7 bases. Germline V gene lookup returns CDR1 LGHNT and CDR2 FRNRAP. The V gene end was trimmed by 5 bases and the J gene end by 11 bases; junction bases not matched to a gene: 17. This CDR3 contains 15 residues. CDR3 amino acids: CASGSGATEANEQYF. The CDR3 DNA is TGTGCTAGTGGTAGCGGGGCCACGGAGGCGAATGAGCAGTACTTC.

In regard to this clonotype: Lacking the conserved final phenylalanine or tryptophan, this CDR3 likely reflects a read error. The chain couples TRBV12-3 or TRBV12-4 to TRBJ2-1, with D unresolved. There are 14 residues in the CDR3. V was cut by 0 bases and J by 3 bases, with 6 bases left in between. CDR3 loop: CASSLAGVYNEQFL. The CDR3 bases are TGTGCCAGCAGTTTAGCGGGCGTCTACAATGAGCAGTTCCTC.

This chain uses TRBV18 with TRBJ2-5, with D unresolved. Germline V CDR1 and CDR2: KGHSH, LQKENI. This CDR3 region has 14 residues. V shed 0 bases and J shed 2 bases, with 7 bases lying between them. CDR3 amino acids: CASSPPESQETQYF. The CDR3 DNA reads TGTGCCAGCTCACCACCCGAGAGTCAAGAGACCCAGTACTTC.

The chain is built from TRBV6-2 or TRBV6-3 and TRBJ2-1, with D possibly matching TRBD1 (6 bases). The V end was cut by 2 bases, the J end by 2 bases, with 28 bases between. The CDR3 extends over 21 amino acids. Germline V gene data show CDR1 as MNHEY and CDR2 as SVGEGT. CDR3 nucleotides: TGTGCCAGCAGTTACAGTCTTTTGCAGGGGTCTAAATCGCAAACCTACAATGAGCAGTTCTTC. Translated, it gives CASSYSLLQGSKSQTYNEQFF.

This clonotype was counted a few times. The chain employs TRBV3-1 and TRBJ2-1; 7 bases map to TRBD1. CDR3 length: 14 residues. With 5 bases clipped from V and 5 bases from J, the junction kept 6 bases outside the gene matches. The germline CDR1 and CDR2 sequences are LGHDT and YNNKEL (reference sequence). The CDR3 coding sequence is TGTGCCAGCAGCACCCCGGGACAGAACAATGAGCAGTTCTTC. Its protein is CASSTPGQNNEQFF.

V usage is TRBV11-2 and J usage is TRBJ2-5; D possibly uses TRBD1 or TRBD2 (5 bases each). Germline-derived CDR1 and CDR2 are SGHAT and FQNNGV. Trimming took 1 base from V and 2 from J, leaving 14 bases between them. The CDR3 has 16 residues. The CDR3 bases are TGTGCCAGCAGCTTAGCGGGGCACGCGGTTCAAGAGACCCAGTACTTC. As protein: CASSLAGHAVQETQYF.

This clonotype has only a few counts. Given a much more abundant clone one base away, this may be a read error. The J gene is TRBJ2-5, the V gene TRBV29-1, with D possibly matching TRBD1 (6 bases). The length of the CDR3 is 11 residues. The germline gives CDR1 SQVTM, CDR2 ANQGSEA. V lost 7 bases and J lost 11, with 17 bases in between. The CDR3 loop is CSGGTLNEQYF. CDR3 bases: TGCAGCGGGGGGACACTCAATGAGCAGTACTTC.

V is TRBV20-1 and J is TRBJ2-4, with D perhaps TRBD1 (7 bases). The DNA end favors TRBJ2-7, so the J call may be wrong. CDR1 is DFQATT and CDR2 is SNEGSKA in the germline V gene (reference sequence). This CDR3 spans 13 amino acids. CDR3 sequence: CSARRWQGGEQYF. The CDR3 DNA follows: TGCAGTGCTAGAAGGTGGCAGGGGGGCGAGCAGTACTTC.

This chain uses TRBV12-3 or TRBV12-4 with TRBJ2-1; TRBD1 is a possible D gene (5 bases). The CDR3 loop spans 15 amino acids. V was pared by 3 bases and J by 5 bases, with 14 bases between. CDR3: CASSLLTALDNEQFF. Written as DNA, the CDR3 is TGTGCCAGCAGTTTGTTGACAGCGTTGGACAATGAGCAGTTCTTC.

The sample holds a few counts of this clonotype. The chain links TRBV5-6 to TRBJ2-5; D is uncertain. The CDR3 runs to 14 residues. Germline V gene lookup returns CDR1 SGHDT and CDR2 YYEEEE. V shed 2 bases and J shed 0 bases, with 8 bases lying between them. The CDR3 bases are TGTGCCAGCAGCTTCTGGTCAAACCAAGAGACCCAGTACTTC. It specifies CASSFWSNQETQYF.

This chain uses TRBV20-1 with TRBJ2-1; D might be TRBD2 (5 bases). Trimming took off 3 bases at V and 4 bases at J, with 19 bases between the two ends. Germline V gene sequence: CDR1 DFQATT, CDR2 SNEGSKA (reference sequence). This CDR3 has 16 amino acids. The CDR3 reads CSASRGDGMGYNEQFF. The CDR3 region has the DNA TGCAGTGCTAGTCGGGGTGACGGGATGGGATACAATGAGCAGTTCTTC.

This clonotype occurred once. V gene TRBV20-1 combines with J gene TRBJ2-3; D might be TRBD1 or TRBD2, each matching 5 bases. Germline values: CDR1 DFQATT, CDR2 SNEGSKA (reference sequence). The CDR3 consists of 15 residues. V was trimmed by 1 base and J by 7 bases, leaving 18 bases between them. The CDR3, as DNA: TGCAGTGCTAGAGTTGGGGGTCGGGGCCCCAATACGCAGTATTTT. Translation gives CSARVGGRGPNTQYF.

The chain couples TRBV20-1 to TRBJ1-4; TRBD1 agrees at 9 bases. This CDR3 comprises 14 residues. The J segment lost 10 bases and the V segment lost 4 bases, leaving 10 bases of the junction unmatched. Germline V gene lookup returns CDR1 DFQATT and CDR2 SNEGSKA (reference sequence). The CDR3 here is CSANRRDREGKLFF. Written as DNA, the CDR3 is TGCAGTGCTAACCGCCGGGACAGGGAAGGAAAACTGTTTTTT.

The chain carries TRBV25-1 and TRBJ2-1, with a possible D match to TRBD2 (6 bases). V was trimmed by 0 bases and J by 4 bases, leaving 7 bases between them. Germline CDR1 and CDR2: MGHDK and SYGVNS. The CDR3 length is 14 residues. CDR3 region: CASSEYGRYNEQFF. DNA for the CDR3: TGTGCCAGCAGTGAATACGGGAGATACAATGAGCAGTTCTTC.

The V and J genes are TRBV20-1 and TRBJ2-1; 7 nucleotides align to TRBD2. CDR1 is DFQATT and CDR2 is SNEGSKA in the germline V gene (reference sequence). This CDR3 spans 17 amino acids. J gave up 3 bases and V 1 base, and 12 bases lay outside the gene matches. The CDR3 nucleotides are TGCAGTGCTAGAGGACTAGCCCAACCTATGTACTACAATGAGCAGTTCTTC. It codes for CSARGLAQPMYYNEQFF.

Ten or more counts support this clonotype. V is TRBV5-1 and J is TRBJ2-1, with 9 bases matching TRBD2. Germline V gives CDR1 SGHRS, CDR2 YFSETQ. This CDR3 is 16 amino acids long. The ends lost 3 bases at V and 5 bases at J; junction bases unmatched: 9. CDR3 amino acids: CASSWIAGVGNNEQFF. CDR3 coding DNA: TGCGCCAGCAGCTGGATAGCGGGAGTAGGGAACAATGAGCAGTTCTTC.

Here the CDR3 DNA reads TGTGCCAGCAGTTTTACCTTTGGAGGGGAGACCCAGTACTTC. Its translation is CASSFTFGGETQYF. V gene TRBV27 combines with J gene TRBJ2-5; D might be TRBD2 (6 bases). Trimming removed 3 bases from V and 5 bases from J, with 13 bases in between. The CDR3 contains 14 residues. Looked up from germline, CDR1 is MNHEY and CDR2 is SMNVEV (reference sequence).

The chain employs TRBV4-3 and TRBJ2-1; the D call may be TRBD1 or TRBD2 (5 bases each). Trimming removed 4 bases from V and 0 bases from J, with 13 bases in between. The CDR3 is 16 amino acids. The germline V gene encodes CDR1 LGHNA and CDR2 YSLEER. CDR3 in DNA: TGCGCCAGCAGCCCCGAGTGGGGGTACTCCTACAATGAGCAGTTCTTC. It is translated as CASSPEWGYSYNEQFF.

This clonotype appeared a single time. Since a much larger clone is just one base distant, this may be a read error. CDR3 protein: CAISLTGSQYSGANVLTF. The CDR3, as DNA: TGTGCCATCAGCTTGACGGGATCCCAGTACTCTGGGGCCAACGTCCTGACTTTC. The chain links TRBV10-3 to TRBJ2-6, with D possibly matching TRBD2 (5 bases). The CDR3 covers 18 residues. CDR1 is ENHRY and CDR2 is SYGVKD in the germline V gene. V was clipped by 6 bases and J by 0 bases, with 18 bases between them.